This TCR beta chain was recovered during a study of cytomegalovirus exposure and HLA in healthy donors. The PCR ran on 60 Vbeta and 13 Jbeta primers. The data were produced by immunoSEQ multiplex PCR, yet TCRdb's version contains in-frame clones alone and is incomplete. This table holds 150,000 to 200,000 clones, around 80% found once. Looked up from germline, CDR1 is SNHLY and CDR2 is FYNNEI. Trimming took 6 bases from V and 8 from J, leaving 10 bases between them. The CDR3 has 12 residues. This rearrangement joins TRBV2 to TRBJ1-4; no clear D. What was sequenced was PBMCs. The TCR sequence derives from a woman aged 30 to 39 in good health and CMV-seropositive. The CDR3 spells CASSLGGEKLFF. CDR3 DNA sequence: TGTGCCAGCAGCTTGGGAGGGGAAAAACTGTTTTTT.